The 18 T cell receptor beta chains reported below all come from one sample, sequenced in a study of Ad26.COV2.S vaccination and SARS-CoV-2 variants. Treatment specified: roughly 19 received Ad26.COV2.S at low or high dose, single or two shots; roughly five received placebo; per-sample allocation not given. Day 63 after the first injection of vaccine or placebo was the sampling time. Some clones are missing from TCRdb's copy, which holds only in-frame ones; the method was immunoSEQ multiplex PCR. The table records 450,000 to 550,000 clones, 89% of them present only once. Sequencing was performed on peripheral blood, taken in a trial of Ad26.COV2.S vaccine versus placebo. The receptors were gathered from a person between 18 and 60 years old who received the Ad26.COV2.S COVID-19 vaccine or a placebo.

This clone was observed once. V usage is TRBV27 and J usage is TRBJ2-7, with D possibly matching TRBD1 (5 bases). The CDR3 sequence is 14 residues long. Germline V gene data show CDR1 as MNHEY and CDR2 as SMNVEV (reference sequence). The V and J ends lost 5 bases and 4 bases respectively, with 15 bases between them. CDR3 sequence (DNA): TGTGCCAGCAGTAGGAAACAGGCCTTATACGAGCAGTACTTC. Translated: CASSRKQALYEQYF.

The chain combines TRBV7-2 with TRBJ1-5; D is uncertain. Germline V gives CDR1 SGHTA, CDR2 FQGNSA. The CDR3 consists of 13 residues. V was cut by 5 bases and J by 6 bases, with 11 bases left in between. The CDR3 is CASSVSGSQPQHF. CDR3 DNA: TGTGCCAGCAGCGTCTCAGGTAGTCAGCCCCAGCATTTT.

A single count supports this clone. This chain uses TRBV7-3 with TRBJ2-3; 12 bases are shared with TRBD2. CDR1 is SGHTA, CDR2 FQGTGA, per germline. The CDR3 is 17 residues long. Germline trimming cut 3 bases from V and 3 bases from J; bases unmatched to any gene: 7. The CDR3 sequence: CASSFRLAGVGTDTQYF. DNA of the CDR3: TGTGCCAGCAGCTTTAGACTAGCGGGAGTTGGAACAGATACGCAGTATTTT.

This chain links TRBV29-1 with TRBJ2-7, with D maybe TRBD2 (6 bases). The CDR3 runs 16 residues. Trimming took off 3 bases at V and 7 bases at J, with 25 bases between the two ends. The germline V gene has CDR1 SQVTM and CDR2 ANQGSEA. The CDR3, as DNA: TGCAGCGTTGACGCGCCGGGGGACCCATTGGTTGGGGAGCAGTACTTC. Protein product: CSVDAPGDPLVGEQYF.

The chain uses TRBV28 and TRBJ2-7; perhaps TRBD1 as D (5 bases). Per the germline V gene, CDR1 is MDHEN and CDR2 is SYDVKM. There are 12 residues in the CDR3. V lost 3 bases and J lost 5, with 8 bases in between. The CDR3, as DNA: TGTGCCAGCAGTTTGACAGACCACGAGCAGTACGTC. The encoded protein is CASSLTDHEQYV.

The chain joins TRBV24-1 to TRBJ2-3; D call uncertain. V was pared by 4 bases and J by 6 bases, with 13 bases between. The CDR3 loop spans 14 amino acids. The germline CDR1 and CDR2 sequences are KGHDR and SFDVKD. The chain's CDR3 is CATSDPTPSDTQYF. In DNA form, the CDR3 reads TGTGCCACCAGTGACCCGACTCCCTCGGATACGCAGTATTTT.

The chain joins TRBV19 to TRBJ1-3; D remains ambiguous. V dropped 5 bases and J dropped 0 bases, with 17 bases sitting between them. Germline assignment: CDR1 LNHDA and CDR2 SQIVND (reference sequence). The CDR3 length is 17 residues. CDR3 protein: CASSSAGGGNSGNTIYF. Written as DNA, the CDR3 is TGTGCCAGTAGTTCGGCGGGAGGCGGGAACTCTGGAAACACCATATATTTT.

The chain joins TRBV7-6 to TRBJ2-7; possibly TRBD1 for D (5 bases). There are 13 residues in the CDR3. Trimming pared 3 bases from V and 6 bases from J, leaving 12 bases between. Germline values: CDR1 SGHVS, CDR2 FNYEAQ. This CDR3 reads CASSFTGRSEQYF. The CDR3 bases are TGTGCCAGCAGCTTCACAGGTCGGAGCGAGCAGTACTTC.

This clone was counted only a few times. The rearrangement joins TRBV9 to TRBJ2-6, with unresolved D. This CDR3 region has 15 residues. CDR1 and CDR2 (germline): SGDLS, YYNGEE. Trimming cost V 7 bases and J 4 bases, with 15 bases left between them. The CDR3 is CASGRIGAGANVLTF. In DNA form, the CDR3 reads TGTGCCAGCGGGCGGATTGGTGCGGGGGCCAACGTCCTGACTTTC.

V gene TRBV6-5 combines with J gene TRBJ1-1; perhaps TRBD1 as D (5 bases). CDR1 and CDR2 from the germline V gene are MNHEY and SVGAGI. V was cut by 7 bases and J by 7 bases, with 13 bases left in between. This CDR3 is 12 amino acids long. The CDR3 region has the DNA TGTGCCAGCATCCGGCCCGGGGGTGAAGCTTTCTTT. It specifies CASIRPGGEAFF.

The V and J genes are TRBV27 and TRBJ2-7; maybe TRBD1 (8 bases). The germline gives CDR1 MNHEY, CDR2 SMNVEV (reference sequence). V was cut by 0 bases and J by 2 bases, with 14 bases left in between. There are 16 residues in the CDR3. The CDR3 nucleotides read TGTGCCAGCAGTTTATCGGGGGGGACAGGAGCCTACGAGCAGTACTTC. As protein: CASSLSGGTGAYEQYF.

The J gene is TRBJ1-1, the V gene TRBV5-1, with D possibly TRBD1 on 6 matching bases. The ends were cut back, 2 bases at V and 4 bases at J, with 15 bases in the middle. The germline V gene has CDR1 SGHRS and CDR2 YFSETQ. The CDR3 is 15 amino acids. The CDR3 DNA sequence: TGCGCCAGCAGCTTTGCTCCGGGGGGCGGCACTGAAGCTTTCTTT. Translation gives CASSFAPGGGTEAFF.

The chain carries TRBV2 and TRBJ1-6; the D gene is possibly TRBD1 (5 bases). Trimming cost V 5 bases and J 5 bases, with 10 bases left between them. CDR1 and CDR2 from the germline V gene are SNHLY and FYNNEI. CDR3 size: 14 residues. The CDR3 DNA sequence: TGTGCCAGCAGTCCAGGGTGGCATAATTCACCCCTCCACTTT. Amino acid sequence: CASSPGWHNSPLHF.

The chain uses TRBV6-5 and TRBJ2-1; D is uncertain. V dropped 6 bases and J dropped 0 bases, with 12 bases sitting between them. The CDR3 is 15 amino acids. Germline values: CDR1 MNHEY, CDR2 SVGAGI. CDR3 sequence: CASSIIKPSYNEQFF. For the CDR3, the DNA is TGTGCCAGCAGCATAATCAAACCCTCCTACAATGAGCAGTTCTTC.

This chain joins TRBV15 and TRBJ2-2; unclear D gene. With 0 bases removed from V and 10 bases from J, the gap between germline ends came to 12 bases. The CDR3 runs 14 residues. Germline loops: CDR1 LNHNV, CDR2 YYDKDF (reference sequence). CDR3 amino acids: CATSREGNPLELFF. The CDR3, as DNA: TGTGCCACCAGCAGAGAAGGAAACCCACTGGAGCTGTTTTTT.

A few counts support this clone. The chain joins TRBV6-1 to TRBJ1-4; 10 bases are a match to TRBD1. The CDR3 consists of 16 residues. The germline V gene encodes CDR1 MNHNS and CDR2 SASEGT. The J segment lost 6 bases and the V segment lost 2 bases, leaving 6 bases of the junction unmatched. Here the CDR3 DNA reads TGTGCCAGCAGTGAATTGCTCGGGACAGGGGATGAAAAACTGTTTTTT. Encoded protein: CASSELLGTGDEKLFF.

The genes are TRBV18 and TRBJ2-3; possible D gene TRBD2, 5 bases. Per the germline V gene, CDR1 is KGHSH and CDR2 is LQKENI. Trimming shortened V by 4 bases and J by 2 bases, and 7 bases separated the two germline ends. CDR3 length equals 13 residues. The DNA of the CDR3 is TGTGCCAGCTCACGGGAGCTCACAGATACGCAGTATTTT. Its protein product is CASSRELTDTQYF.

V usage is TRBV7-8 and J usage is TRBJ1-2; 8 bases map to TRBD1. J lost 4 bases, V lost 6 bases, and 7 bases had no gene match. The CDR3 extends over 14 amino acids. Per the germline V gene, CDR1 is SGHVS and CDR2 is FQNEAQ. DNA of the CDR3: TGTGCCAGCAGTCGGACAGGGCCACCCTATGGCTACACCTTC. Translation: CASSRTGPPYGYTF.